The 23 T cell receptor beta chains presented below share a single source sample, sequenced in a study of a mutant IDH1 vaccine in newly diagnosed glioma. Time point meaning: week 5, during vaccination. Mutant IDH1 20-mer peptide, at 300 ug, made up each vaccine dose, with topical imiquimod. Profiled with immunoSEQ multiplex PCR; TCRdb holds only in-frame clones, not every one. The sample includes roughly 11,000 clones, around 87% of them seen just once. The antigens these receptors bind are not known. The sample consisted of PBMCs, taken from a glioma patient whose treatment included an IDH1 peptide vaccine. These receptors all stem from a middle-aged woman with glioma. Some clones in this sample may be carry-over from other donors' samples.

This clone was seen more than once but under ten times. This chain links TRBV10-1 with TRBJ1-6, with TRBD1 matching over 8 bases. J lost 8 bases, V lost 2 bases, and 14 bases had no gene match. Germline CDR1 is WNHNN and CDR2 is SYGVQD (reference sequence). The CDR3 contains 18 residues. The CDR3 nucleotides read TGCGCCAGCAGTGAGCAATTCCAGGGGGCCTTTAGGGATTCACCCCTCCACTTT. It is translated as CASSEQFQGAFRDSPLHF.

The chain combines TRBV10-2 with TRBJ2-2; TRBD2 matches 8 bases. Germline-derived CDR1 and CDR2 are WSHSY and SAAADI. After removal of 7 bases from V and 2 bases from J, the junction contained 12 bases not matched to a gene. This CDR3 is built from 17 residues. The CDR3 is CASTESTGGVNTGELFF. The CDR3 nucleotides are TGCGCCAGCACCGAGTCGACCGGGGGGGTTAACACCGGGGAGCTGTTTTTT.

The chain is built from TRBV6-5 and TRBJ1-4, with D possibly matching TRBD1 (5 bases). This CDR3 region has 14 residues. Trimming removed 2 bases from V and 8 bases from J, with 12 bases in between. From germline, CDR1 is MNHEY and CDR2 SVGAGI. The CDR3 loop reads CASSYVGRREKLFF. The CDR3 DNA is TGTGCCAGCAGTTACGTGGGGCGTCGCGAAAAACTGTTTTTT.

This sequence joins TRBV30 and TRBJ2-7; possible D gene TRBD2, 6 bases. Germline V CDR1 and CDR2: GTSNPN, SVGIG (reference sequence). Trimming removed 0 bases at V and 4 bases at J, with 10 bases between. This CDR3 contains 13 residues. This CDR3 is CAWSVNSGYEQYF. The DNA of the CDR3 is TGTGCCTGGAGTGTCAATAGCGGTTACGAGCAGTACTTC.

This clone was detected once. This sequence joins TRBV6-6 and TRBJ1-1; unclear D gene. The CDR3 is 13 amino acids. Per germline, CDR1 MNHNY and CDR2 SVGAGI (reference sequence). V lost 2 bases and J 5 bases, leaving 9 bases between the germline ends. The CDR3 DNA follows: TGTGCCAGCAGTTACGATGGGGTTACTGAAGCTTTCTTT. Translated: CASSYDGVTEAFF.

This clone turned up a few times. J is TRBJ1-4 and V is TRBV4-1; the D gene is possibly TRBD1 (6 bases). The ends were cut back, 3 bases at V and 3 bases at J, with 8 bases in the middle. CDR3 length: 14 amino acids. In germline, CDR1 is MGHRA, CDR2 YSYEKL. CDR3 residues: CASSQGAPNEKLFF. CDR3 nucleotides: TGCGCCAGCAGCCAGGGGGCTCCTAATGAAAAACTGTTTTTT.

This chain joins TRBV21-1 and TRBJ2-7; TRBD2, the table's D call, lacks a check against the DNA. TRBV21-1 is tagged as a pseudogene. The CDR3 runs to 15 residues. The CDR3 protein is CASSKESPGTYEQYF. CDR3 bases: TGTGCCAGCAGCAAAGAAAGCCCCGGTACCTACGAGCAGTACTTC.

As concerns this clone: The junction departs from the called germline gene at one end, perhaps through a read error. This rearrangement joins TRBV5-1 to TRBJ1-2; no reliable D call. The CDR3 is made up of 14 amino acids. The germline V gene has CDR1 SGHRS and CDR2 YFSETQ. The CDR3 nucleotides are TGCGCCAGCAACTTGGGTAGCAGCAACTATGGCTACACCTTC. Residues: CASNLGSSNYGYTF.

The chain uses TRBV5-1 and TRBJ1-6, with D perhaps TRBD1 (5 bases). Between the trimmed V and J ends, which lost 0 bases and 7 bases, there was a span of 11 bases. Germline CDR1 reads SGHRS; CDR2 reads YFSETQ. The CDR3 sequence is 15 residues long. The CDR3 loop reads CASSLDGQPNSPLHF. DNA for the CDR3: TGCGCCAGCAGCTTGGATGGACAACCAAATTCACCCCTCCACTTT.

This clone was seen just once. The chain combines TRBV27 with TRBJ2-7; TRBD2 matches at 8 bases. V trimming: 7 bases; J trimming: 6 bases; junction bases outside the gene matches: 17. The CDR3 is 16 residues long. Looked up from germline, CDR1 is MNHEY and CDR2 is SMNVEV (reference sequence). CDR3 sequence reads: CASTRLASGPLGEQYF. DNA of the CDR3: TGTGCCAGCACTCGGTTGGCTAGCGGGCCCCTTGGCGAGCAGTACTTC.

The chain links TRBV4-1 to TRBJ1-6; 7 nucleotides agree with TRBD1. This CDR3 comprises 16 residues. The germline V gene encodes CDR1 MGHRA and CDR2 YSYEKL. Trimming at V came to 4 bases and at J to 5 bases, leaving 8 bases not matched to a gene. The CDR3 bases are TGCGCCAGCAGCCTACACCCCGGGACAGATAATTCACCCCTCCACTTT. Its protein is CASSLHPGTDNSPLHF.

V is TRBV20-1 and J is TRBJ1-1, with a tentative D call TRBD1 (5 bases). V was cut by 5 bases and J by 4 bases, with 8 bases left in between. Germline CDR1 is DFQATT and CDR2 is SNEGSKA (reference sequence). The length of the CDR3 is 11 residues. The CDR3 sequence: CSARGGTEAFF. CDR3 DNA sequence: TGCAGTGCTCGGGGCGGCACTGAAGCTTTCTTT.

The chain couples TRBV6-5 to TRBJ1-1; D ambiguous. CDR1 is MNHEY, CDR2 SVGAGI, per germline. Trimming removed 2 bases at V and 3 bases at J, with 7 bases between. The length of the CDR3 is 13 residues. The CDR3 nucleotides are TGTGCCAGCAGTTACGAAAAGGACACTGAAGCTTTCTTT. Amino acids: CASSYEKDTEAFF.

This CDR3 is CATSRASGGYNEQFF. CDR3 in DNA: TGTGCCACCAGCAGAGCTAGCGGGGGGTACAATGAGCAGTTCTTC. The chain has TRBV15 and TRBJ2-1; TRBD2 matches at 11 bases. The CDR3 consists of 15 residues. V shed 1 base and J 4 bases; nucleotides not matched to a gene: 0. Per the germline V gene, CDR1 is LNHNV and CDR2 is YYDKDF (reference sequence).

The rearrangement joins TRBV2 to TRBJ2-3; D may correspond to TRBD1 or TRBD2 (5 bases each). Trimming cost V 6 bases and J 0 bases, with 13 bases left between them. The CDR3 length is 15 residues. Per the germline V gene, CDR1 is SNHLY and CDR2 is FYNNEI. The CDR3 sequence: CASSPGTASTDTQYF. The CDR3 nucleotides read TGTGCCAGCAGCCCCGGGACGGCTAGCACAGATACGCAGTATTTT.

This chain uses TRBV10-2 with TRBJ2-7; the match to TRBD2 covers 7 bases. This CDR3 contains 11 residues. Germline trimming cut 6 bases from V and 5 bases from J; bases unmatched to any gene: 1. Germline V gene sequence: CDR1 WSHSY, CDR2 SAAADI. DNA for the CDR3: TGCGCCAGCAGGGGGGGGGACGAGCAGTACTTC. This gives the protein CASRGGDEQYF.

This clone was observed a few times. The rearrangement joins TRBV27 to TRBJ2-3, with 7 bases matching TRBD2. Unmatched junction bases numbered 5, after V lost 3 bases and J lost 5 bases. CDR1 and CDR2 (germline): MNHEY, SMNVEV (reference sequence). The CDR3 extends over 14 amino acids. CDR3 sequence reads: CASSLAGVEDTQYF. Here the CDR3 DNA reads TGTGCCAGCAGTTTGGCGGGAGTGGAAGATACGCAGTATTTT.

The V and J genes are TRBV7-9 and TRBJ1-4; the match to TRBD1 covers 12 bases. The CDR3 covers 15 residues. The germline V gene encodes CDR1 SEHNR and CDR2 FQNEAQ (reference sequence). V shed 4 bases, J shed 8 bases, and the junction held 5 bases outside the gene matches. In DNA form, the CDR3 reads TGTGCCAGCAGCTATCGGGACAGGGGGCGCGAAAAACTGTTTTTT. Translating gives CASSYRDRGREKLFF.

The chain joins TRBV5-1 to TRBJ2-7, with a possible D match to TRBD1 (5 bases). With 4 bases removed from V and 3 bases from J, the gap between germline ends came to 17 bases. Germline lookup yields CDR1 SGHRS and CDR2 YFSETQ. This CDR3 contains 15 residues. Here the CDR3 DNA reads TGCGCCAGCAGCCCTAGACAGTTAAGGGACTACGAGCAGTACTTC. Its translation: CASSPRQLRDYEQYF.

The gene calls are TRBV2 and TRBJ2-5, with D possibly matching TRBD1 (6 bases). The CDR3 extends over 14 amino acids. Germline lookup yields CDR1 SNHLY and CDR2 FYNNEI. Trimming shortened V by 0 bases and J by 3 bases, and 8 bases separated the two germline ends. CDR3 nucleotides: TGTGCCAGCAGTGAAGCAAACAGGGAAGAGACCCAGTACTTC. It translates to CASSEANREETQYF. The variable domain in full, completed from reference TRBV2 and TRBJ2-5, reads EPEVTQTPSHQVTQMGQEVILRCVPISNHLYFYWYRQILGQKVEFLVSFYNNEISEKSEIFDDQFSVERPDGSNFTLKIRSTKLEDSAMYFCASSEANREETQYFGPGTRLLVL.

The rearrangement uses TRBV4-1 and TRBJ2-5, with 9 positions matching TRBD2. V dropped 0 bases and J dropped 1; count of bases not matched to a gene: 6. The CDR3 loop spans 17 amino acids. Germline loops: CDR1 MGHRA, CDR2 YSYEKL. The chain's CDR3 is CASSQEGAGGPQETQYF. The CDR3 DNA sequence: TGCGCCAGCAGCCAAGAAGGAGCGGGAGGTCCCCAAGAGACCCAGTACTTC.

The V gene is TRBV6-5, the J gene TRBJ2-3, with D possibly matching TRBD2 (5 bases). CDR1 is MNHEY, CDR2 SVGAGI, per germline. CDR3 length: 15 residues. With 5 bases removed from V and 0 bases from J, the gap between germline ends came to 12 bases. The chain's CDR3 is CASSPGFSSTDTQYF. The CDR3 nucleotides are TGTGCCAGCAGTCCGGGATTTTCGAGCACAGATACGCAGTATTTT.

The chain has TRBV27 and TRBJ2-5, with D perhaps matching TRBD1 or TRBD2 (5 bases each). Germline CDR1 and CDR2: MNHEY and SMNVEV (reference sequence). Trimming cost V 8 bases and J 2 bases, with 15 bases left between them. The CDR3 sequence is 14 residues long. The CDR3 loop reads CASATGLSQETQYF. CDR3 bases: TGTGCCAGCGCCACGGGGCTATCACAAGAGACCCAGTACTTC.